The 21 T cell receptor beta chains below were found in one sample sequenced in a study of blood T cell repertoires in COVID-19. Profiled with immunoSEQ multiplex PCR; TCRdb holds only in-frame clones, not every one. The sample contains about 29,000 clones, approximately 88% of which appear only once. The sequenced sample was peripheral blood. These receptors were collected from a human donor in a cohort sampled during active COVID-19.

The chain has TRBV11-3 and TRBJ2-2, with 11 bases fitting TRBD1. V lost 6 bases, J lost 4 bases, and 1 base stayed unmatched. The CDR3 has 14 amino acids. Germline assignment: CDR1 SGHNT and CDR2 YENEEA. The CDR3 here is CASRDRGRTGELFF. CDR3 DNA: TGTGCCAGCAGGGACAGGGGGCGCACCGGGGAGCTGTTTTTT.

This sequence joins TRBV19 and TRBJ1-5; 7 nucleotides line up with TRBD1. Looked up from germline, CDR1 is LNHDA and CDR2 is SQIVND (reference sequence). This CDR3 is 15 amino acids long. The ends lost 10 bases at V and 1 base at J; junction bases unmatched: 10. The CDR3 region is CATQGQYLSNQPQHF. The CDR3 coding sequence is TGTGCCACCCAGGGACAGTATCTCAGCAATCAGCCCCAGCATTTT.

The V call is TRBV15, the J call TRBJ1-2, with 7 bases matching TRBD1. Unmatched junction bases numbered 9, after V lost 1 base and J lost 4 bases. CDR3 length equals 16 residues. Germline lookup yields CDR1 LNHNV and CDR2 YYDKDF (reference sequence). The CDR3 bases are TGTGCCACCAGCAGAGTAAGGGGGGACAGTATCTATGGCTACACCTTC. This codes for CATSRVRGDSIYGYTF.

The rearrangement links TRBV19 to TRBJ1-3; D uncertain. The V end lost 3 bases, the J end lost 1 base, and 13 bases lay between the germline ends. Germline values: CDR1 LNHDA, CDR2 SQIVND (reference sequence). This CDR3 has 16 amino acids. DNA of the CDR3: TGTGCCAGTAGTATTCTCAAGACAACTTCTGGAAACACCATATATTTT. Its translation is CASSILKTTSGNTIYF.

The chain combines TRBV19 with TRBJ2-1; a weak D match, TRBD2 (5 bases). CDR1 and CDR2 (germline): LNHDA, SQIVND (reference sequence). The CDR3 consists of 17 residues. V shed 4 bases and J shed 2 bases, with 18 bases lying between them. The CDR3 coding sequence is TGTGCCAGTAGTACCTCCTTTGGAGGTCAGACCTACAATGAGCAGTTCTTC. Translation gives CASSTSFGGQTYNEQFF.

The chain employs TRBV9 and TRBJ2-3; TRBD2 might be the D (6 bases). The CDR3 is 16 amino acids. The V end was cut by 6 bases, the J end by 0 bases, with 17 bases between. In germline, CDR1 is SGDLS, CDR2 YYNGEE. The CDR3 sequence is CASTSERVTSTDTQYF. CDR3 nucleotides: TGTGCCAGCACCTCCGAGCGGGTTACTAGCACAGATACGCAGTATTTT.

The rearrangement uses TRBV3-1 (or the pseudogene TRBV3-2) and TRBJ1-1, with unresolved D. This CDR3 comprises 16 residues. V was cut by 0 bases and J by 4 bases, with 15 bases left in between. Germline assignment: CDR1 LGHDT and CDR2 YNNKEL (reference sequence). CDR3 amino acids: CASSQDRMTRITEAFF. CDR3 bases: TGTGCCAGCAGCCAAGATCGGATGACTAGGATCACTGAAGCTTTCTTT.

The gene calls are TRBV10-3 and TRBJ2-5; D is perhaps TRBD2 (6 bases). Germline-derived CDR1 and CDR2 are ENHRY and SYGVKD. V was shortened by 0 bases and J by 5 bases, with 19 bases between the two germline ends. The CDR3 is 17 amino acids. CDR3 protein: CAISESYRRGVGETQYF. The CDR3 region has the DNA TGTGCCATCAGTGAGTCCTACCGTCGCGGGGTGGGGGAGACCCAGTACTTC.

The gene calls are TRBV18 and TRBJ1-3, with D unresolved. The CDR3 contains 15 residues. V was cut by 6 bases and J by 4 bases, with 16 bases left in between. CDR1 is KGHSH and CDR2 is LQKENI in the germline V gene. This chain's CDR3 is CASSPLGLAGNTIYF. CDR3 coding DNA: TGTGCCAGCTCTCCTCTCGGACTAGCGGGAAACACCATATATTTT.

The V and J genes are TRBV7-9 and TRBJ2-3, with TRBD2 matching 8 bases. Germline lookup yields CDR1 SEHNR and CDR2 FQNEAQ (reference sequence). This CDR3 contains 16 residues. J gave up 4 bases and V 5 bases, and 11 bases lay outside the gene matches. The CDR3 loop reads CASSLRGAGAPDTQYF. For the CDR3, the DNA is TGTGCCAGCAGCCTCCGCGGAGCGGGGGCTCCAGATACGCAGTATTTT.

This clone was counted a single time. The V call is TRBV7-2, the J call TRBJ1-2; possibly TRBD1 for D (5 bases). The CDR3 covers 13 residues. V lost 7 bases and J lost 4, with 13 bases in between. Germline V gene sequence: CDR1 SGHTA, CDR2 FQGNSA. CDR3: CASNSGQSYGYTF. CDR3 nucleotide sequence: TGTGCCAGCAACTCAGGACAAAGCTATGGCTACACCTTC.

The count of this clone is one. This chain joins TRBV18 and TRBJ1-5; D possibly corresponds to TRBD1 (5 bases). This CDR3 is 14 amino acids long. Germline V gene lookup returns CDR1 KGHSH and CDR2 LQKENI. V gave up 5 bases and J gave up 0 bases, with 8 bases separating them. CDR3 DNA sequence: TGTGCCAGCTCAAGCAGGGATAGCAATCAGCCCCAGCATTTT. Its translation: CASSSRDSNQPQHF.

The chain links TRBV27 to TRBJ2-5, with TRBD2 as a possible D gene (5 bases). The germline V gene encodes CDR1 MNHEY and CDR2 SMNVEV (reference sequence). The CDR3 spans 16 residues. V lost 1 base and J 0 bases, leaving 12 bases between the germline ends. The CDR3 sequence is CASSLWSSGDQETQYF. Here the CDR3 DNA reads TGTGCCAGCAGTTTATGGTCCAGCGGAGACCAAGAGACCCAGTACTTC.

The V call is TRBV11-3, the J call TRBJ2-1; no firm D call. CDR1 is SGHNT and CDR2 is YENEEA in the germline V gene. The CDR3 runs 12 residues. Trimming took off 5 bases at V and 6 bases at J, with 8 bases between the two ends. CDR3 loop: CASSAGFNEQFF. CDR3 DNA: TGTGCCAGCAGCGCAGGCTTCAATGAGCAGTTCTTC.

V is TRBV7-9 and J is TRBJ1-1; possibly TRBD1 for D (6 bases). The V gene's germline CDR1 is SEHNR and CDR2 FQNEAQ (reference sequence). The V and J ends lost 4 bases and 6 bases respectively, with 12 bases between them. This CDR3 is built from 13 residues. The CDR3 DNA sequence: TGTGCCAGCAGCTATACAGGGTCGCCTGAAGCTTTCTTT. Translation gives CASSYTGSPEAFF.

The V gene is TRBV7-9, the J gene TRBJ1-4; D is uncertain. Germline V CDR1 and CDR2: SEHNR, FQNEAQ (reference sequence). Trimming pared 1 base from V and 10 bases from J, leaving 4 bases between. This CDR3 is built from 11 residues. Here the CDR3 DNA reads TGTGCCAGCAGCTTAGTCGGAAAACTGTTTTTT. It encodes CASSLVGKLFF.

The chain joins TRBV29-1 to TRBJ2-5; TRBD2 agrees at 7 bases. Germline loops: CDR1 SQVTM, CDR2 ANQGSEA. Germline trimming cut 2 bases from V and 5 bases from J; bases unmatched to any gene: 14. The CDR3 runs to 16 residues. The CDR3 DNA reads TGCAGCGTTGAATTGGGACTACTGCTTACTACGGAGACCCAGTACTTC. This encodes CSVELGLLLTTETQYF.

This chain links TRBV11-1 with TRBJ2-5; the match to TRBD2 covers 11 bases. The CDR3 covers 15 residues. Germline CDR1 SGHAT, CDR2 FQDESV (reference sequence). V shed 6 bases, J shed 2 bases, and the junction held 5 bases outside the gene matches. CDR3 bases: TGTGCCAGCAGTTCGACTAGCGGGGCTCAAGAGACCCAGTACTTC. It yields the protein CASSSTSGAQETQYF.

This chain connects TRBV7-2 to TRBJ2-7, with 8 bases identical to TRBD2. CDR3 length: 16 residues. The germline gives CDR1 SGHTA, CDR2 FQGNSA. The V gene end was trimmed by 5 bases and the J gene end by 1 base; junction bases not matched to a gene: 10. CDR3 bases: TGTGCCAGCAGCCAAATTACTAGCGGAGCATCCTACGAGCAGTACTTC. Its translation is CASSQITSGASYEQYF.

V gene TRBV7-2 combines with J gene TRBJ2-3; no definite D call. Per the germline V gene, CDR1 is SGHTA and CDR2 is FQGNSA. The V end lost 0 bases, the J end lost 0 bases, and 10 bases lay between the germline ends. The CDR3 covers 16 residues. CDR3 region: CASSLASYHSTDTQYF. The CDR3 nucleotides are TGTGCCAGCAGCTTAGCGTCCTATCATAGCACAGATACGCAGTATTTT.

The gene calls are TRBV4-1 and TRBJ1-1; 7 bases map to TRBD1. The germline gives CDR1 MGHRA, CDR2 YSYEKL. The CDR3 sequence is 16 residues long. The junction had 11 bases not matched to a gene; V was cut back by 4 bases and J by 3 bases. The CDR3 loop reads CASSRKGTAGDTEAFF. Written as DNA, the CDR3 is TGCGCCAGCAGCCGAAAGGGGACAGCAGGGGACACTGAAGCTTTCTTT.